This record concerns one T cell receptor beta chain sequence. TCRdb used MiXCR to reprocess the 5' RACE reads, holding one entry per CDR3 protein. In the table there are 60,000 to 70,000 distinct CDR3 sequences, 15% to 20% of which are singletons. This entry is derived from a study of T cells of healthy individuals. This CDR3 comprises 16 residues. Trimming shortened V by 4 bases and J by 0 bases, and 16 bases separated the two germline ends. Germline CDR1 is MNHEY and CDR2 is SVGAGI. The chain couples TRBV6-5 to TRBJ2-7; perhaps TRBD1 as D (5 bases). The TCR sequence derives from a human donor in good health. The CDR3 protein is CASSSPTGRSSYEQYF. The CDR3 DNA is TGTGCCAGCAGTTCCCCTACAGGCCGCAGCTCCTACGAGCAGTACTTC.